In its sample, the clone carrying this TCR beta chain was seen many times. The antigen is not known. The source of the sample is a study of T cell repertoires in cytomegalovirus infection. Study context: Shared public TCR beta signatures pointed to both CMV infection and a matching HLA type.

TCRdb analysed the reads with MiXCR anew, one entry per CDR3 protein. The sample records 300,000 to 400,000 distinct CDR3 sequences, around a tenth being singletons. Study findings and constraints: Accumulated public TCR beta family frequency recognized individuals carrying CMV together with the relevant HLA. CMV-specific HLA-C-restricted TCR beta clonotypes dominated the ex vivo response.

Germline V CDR1 and CDR2: SGHTA, FQGTGA. Trimming left V 5 bases short and J 2 bases short, with 17 bases between. The CDR3 totals 16 residues. The gene calls are TRBV7-3 and TRBJ2-3; tentative D call: TRBD2 (7 bases). The sequencing input was PBMCs. This TCR was recovered from a human donor in good health (CMV status not recorded). Some clones in this sample may be carry-over from other donors' samples. The chain's CDR3 is CASSPRGGANTDTQYF. DNA of the CDR3: TGTGCCAGCAGCCCTCGAGGGGGGGCGAACACAGATACGCAGTATTTT.